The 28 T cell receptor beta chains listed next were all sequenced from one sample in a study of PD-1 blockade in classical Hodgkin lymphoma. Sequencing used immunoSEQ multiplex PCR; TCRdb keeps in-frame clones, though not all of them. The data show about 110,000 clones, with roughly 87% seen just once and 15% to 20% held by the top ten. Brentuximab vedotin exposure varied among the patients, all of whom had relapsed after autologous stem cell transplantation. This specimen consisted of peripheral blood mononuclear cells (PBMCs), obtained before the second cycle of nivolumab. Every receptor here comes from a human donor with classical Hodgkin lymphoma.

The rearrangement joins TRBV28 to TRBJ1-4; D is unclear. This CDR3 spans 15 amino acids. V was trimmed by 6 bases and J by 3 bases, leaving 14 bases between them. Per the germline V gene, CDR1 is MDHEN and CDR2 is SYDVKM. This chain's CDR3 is CASRDVATANEKLFF. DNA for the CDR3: TGTGCCAGCAGGGATGTGGCTACAGCTAATGAAAAACTGTTTTTT.

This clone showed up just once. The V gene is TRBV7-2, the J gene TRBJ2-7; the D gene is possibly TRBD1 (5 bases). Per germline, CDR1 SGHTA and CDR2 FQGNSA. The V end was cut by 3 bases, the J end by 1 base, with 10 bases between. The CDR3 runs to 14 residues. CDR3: CASSLGRQSYEQYF. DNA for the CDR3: TGTGCCAGCAGCTTGGGCCGACAGTCCTACGAGCAGTACTTC.

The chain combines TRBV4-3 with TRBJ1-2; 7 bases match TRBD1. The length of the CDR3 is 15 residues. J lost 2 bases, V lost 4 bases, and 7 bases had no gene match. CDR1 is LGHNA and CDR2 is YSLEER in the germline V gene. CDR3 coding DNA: TGCGCCAGCAGCCCCGATAGGACAGGAAACTATGGCTACACCTTC. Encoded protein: CASSPDRTGNYGYTF.

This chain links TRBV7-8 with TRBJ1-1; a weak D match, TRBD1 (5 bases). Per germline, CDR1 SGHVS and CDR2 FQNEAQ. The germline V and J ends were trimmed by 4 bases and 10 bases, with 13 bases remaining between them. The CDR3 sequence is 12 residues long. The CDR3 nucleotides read TGTGCCAGCAGCTCTGGGAGGGGCGGAGCTTTCTTT. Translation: CASSSGRGGAFF.

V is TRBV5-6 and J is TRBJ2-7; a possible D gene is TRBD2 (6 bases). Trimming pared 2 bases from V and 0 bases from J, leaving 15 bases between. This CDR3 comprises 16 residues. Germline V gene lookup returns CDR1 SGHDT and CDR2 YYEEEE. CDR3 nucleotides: TGTGCCAGCAGCTTCTTAGTGGCGGGACCCTCCTACGAGCAGTACTTC. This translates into CASSFLVAGPSYEQYF.

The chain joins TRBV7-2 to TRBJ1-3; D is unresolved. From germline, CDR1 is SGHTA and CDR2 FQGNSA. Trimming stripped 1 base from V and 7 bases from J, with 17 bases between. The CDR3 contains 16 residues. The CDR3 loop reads CASSLVSGVGRNTIYF. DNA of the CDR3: TGTGCCAGCAGCTTAGTTTCCGGGGTGGGGAGGAACACCATATATTTT.

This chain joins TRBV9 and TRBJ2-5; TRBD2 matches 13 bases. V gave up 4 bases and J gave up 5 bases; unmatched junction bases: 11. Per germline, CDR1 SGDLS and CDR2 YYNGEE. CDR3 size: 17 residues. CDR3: CASSRTSGRAQRETQYF. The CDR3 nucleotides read TGTGCCAGCAGCCGAACTAGCGGGAGGGCCCAAAGGGAGACCCAGTACTTC.

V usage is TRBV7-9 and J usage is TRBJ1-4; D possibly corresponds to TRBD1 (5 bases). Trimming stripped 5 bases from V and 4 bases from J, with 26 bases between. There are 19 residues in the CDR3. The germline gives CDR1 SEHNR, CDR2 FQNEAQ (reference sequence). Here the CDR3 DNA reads TGTGCCAGCAGCCCAGAGGGACCCACCGGGTCGCGTATTAATGAAAAACTGTTTTTT. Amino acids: CASSPEGPTGSRINEKLFF.

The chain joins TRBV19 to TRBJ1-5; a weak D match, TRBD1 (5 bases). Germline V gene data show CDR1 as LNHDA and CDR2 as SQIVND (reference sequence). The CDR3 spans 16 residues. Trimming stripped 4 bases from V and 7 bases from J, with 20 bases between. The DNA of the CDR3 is TGTGCCAGTAGTACCATCAAAGGGGCCAGAGGGCAGCCCCAGCATTTT. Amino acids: CASSTIKGARGQPQHF.

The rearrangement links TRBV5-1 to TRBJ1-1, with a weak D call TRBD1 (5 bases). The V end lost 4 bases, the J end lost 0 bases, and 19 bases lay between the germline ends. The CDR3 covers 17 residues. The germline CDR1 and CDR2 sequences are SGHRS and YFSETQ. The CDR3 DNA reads TGCGCCAGCAGCCTGACCACACAGGAGATTATGAACACTGAAGCTTTCTTT. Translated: CASSLTTQEIMNTEAFF.

The CDR3 coding sequence is TGTGCCAGTAGTCGCGAGAACACCGGGGAGCTGTTTTTT. As protein: CASSRENTGELFF. V and J are TRBV19 and TRBJ2-2; D call uncertain. The germline V and J ends were trimmed by 5 bases and 1 base, with 5 bases remaining between them. This CDR3 comprises 13 residues. Germline CDR1 and CDR2: LNHDA and SQIVND (reference sequence).

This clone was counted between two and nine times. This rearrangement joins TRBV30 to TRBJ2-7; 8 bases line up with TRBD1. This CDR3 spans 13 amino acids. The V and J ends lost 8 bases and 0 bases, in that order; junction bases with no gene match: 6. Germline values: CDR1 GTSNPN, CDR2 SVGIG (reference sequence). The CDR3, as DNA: TGTGCCACCCAGGGGGCCGGCTCCTACGAGCAGTACTTC. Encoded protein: CATQGAGSYEQYF.

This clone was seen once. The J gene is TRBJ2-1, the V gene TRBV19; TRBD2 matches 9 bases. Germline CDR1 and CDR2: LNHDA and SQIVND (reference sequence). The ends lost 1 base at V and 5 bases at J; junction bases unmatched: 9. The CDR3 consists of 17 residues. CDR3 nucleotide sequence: TGTGCCAGTAGTATAGGGACAGGTGTAGCGGGAGACAATGAGCAGTTCTTC. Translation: CASSIGTGVAGDNEQFF.

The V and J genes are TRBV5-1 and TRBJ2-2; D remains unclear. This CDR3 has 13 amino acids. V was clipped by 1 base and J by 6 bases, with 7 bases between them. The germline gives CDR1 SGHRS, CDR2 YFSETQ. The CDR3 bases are TGCGCCAGCAGCTTGCGGGCGGCCGGGGAGCTGTTTTTT. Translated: CASSLRAAGELFF.

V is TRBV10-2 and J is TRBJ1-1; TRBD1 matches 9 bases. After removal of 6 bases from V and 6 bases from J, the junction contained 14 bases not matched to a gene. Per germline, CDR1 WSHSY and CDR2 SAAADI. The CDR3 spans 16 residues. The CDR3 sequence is CASSETGGSPRAEAFF. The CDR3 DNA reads TGCGCCAGCAGCGAGACAGGGGGATCGCCCAGGGCTGAAGCTTTCTTT.

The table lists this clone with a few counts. Here the CDR3 reads CASSPFATEYNEQFF. CDR3 coding DNA: TGTGCCAGCAGCCCCTTCGCCACGGAATACAATGAGCAGTTCTTC. The chain employs TRBV11-2 and TRBJ2-1; the D is unclear. Germline-derived CDR1 and CDR2 are SGHAT and FQNNGV. Trimming stripped 5 bases from V and 4 bases from J, with 15 bases between. The CDR3 has 15 amino acids.

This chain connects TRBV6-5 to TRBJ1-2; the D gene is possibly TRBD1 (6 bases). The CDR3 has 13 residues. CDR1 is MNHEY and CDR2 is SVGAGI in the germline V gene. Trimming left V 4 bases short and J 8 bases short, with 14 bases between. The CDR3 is CASSSSGEHGYTF. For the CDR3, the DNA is TGTGCCAGCAGTTCATCAGGGGAACACGGCTACACCTTC.

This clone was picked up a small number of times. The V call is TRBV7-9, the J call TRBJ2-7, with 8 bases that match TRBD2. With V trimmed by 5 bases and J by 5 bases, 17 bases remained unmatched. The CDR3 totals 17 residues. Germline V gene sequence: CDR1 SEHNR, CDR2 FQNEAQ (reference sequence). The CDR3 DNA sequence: TGTGCCAGCAGCCCTAGAGTAGCGGGGACGTGGAGAGACGAGCAGTACTTC. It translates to CASSPRVAGTWRDEQYF.

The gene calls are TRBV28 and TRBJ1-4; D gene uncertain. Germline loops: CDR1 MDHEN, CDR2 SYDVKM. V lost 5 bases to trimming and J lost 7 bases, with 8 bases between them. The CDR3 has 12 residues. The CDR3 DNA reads TGTGCCAGCAGTCGCAGAACTGAAAAACTGTTTTTT. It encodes CASSRRTEKLFF.

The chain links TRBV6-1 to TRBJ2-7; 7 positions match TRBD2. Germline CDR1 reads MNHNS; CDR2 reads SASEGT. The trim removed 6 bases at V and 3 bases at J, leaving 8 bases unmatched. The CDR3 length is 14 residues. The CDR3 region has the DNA TGTGCCAGCAGCCCCTCCGGGGGGAGCTACGAGCAGTACTTC. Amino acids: CASSPSGGSYEQYF.

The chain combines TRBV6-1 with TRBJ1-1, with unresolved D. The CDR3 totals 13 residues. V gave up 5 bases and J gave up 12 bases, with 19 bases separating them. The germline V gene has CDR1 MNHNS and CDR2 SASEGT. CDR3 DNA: TGTGCCAGCAGTCGTACTCGTGGGGTACTAACTTTCTTT. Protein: CASSRTRGVLTFF.

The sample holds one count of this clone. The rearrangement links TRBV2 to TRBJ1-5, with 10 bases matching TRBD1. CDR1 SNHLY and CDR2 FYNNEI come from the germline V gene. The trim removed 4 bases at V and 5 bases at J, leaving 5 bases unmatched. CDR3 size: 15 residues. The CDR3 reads CASSGQGAFDQPQHF. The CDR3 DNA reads TGTGCCAGCAGTGGACAGGGGGCTTTCGATCAGCCCCAGCATTTT.

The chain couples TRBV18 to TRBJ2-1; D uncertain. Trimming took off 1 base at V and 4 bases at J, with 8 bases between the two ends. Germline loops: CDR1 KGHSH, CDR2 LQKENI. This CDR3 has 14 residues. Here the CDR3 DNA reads TGTGCCAGCTCACCACTTGCGACTTACAATGAGCAGTTCTTC. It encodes CASSPLATYNEQFF. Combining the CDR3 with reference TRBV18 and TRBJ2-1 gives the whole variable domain NAGVMQNPRHLVRRRGQEARLRCSPMKGHSHVYWYRQLPEEGLKFMVYLQKENIIDESGMPKERFSAEFPKEGPSILRIQQVVRGDSAAYFCASSPLATYNEQFFGPGTRLTVL.

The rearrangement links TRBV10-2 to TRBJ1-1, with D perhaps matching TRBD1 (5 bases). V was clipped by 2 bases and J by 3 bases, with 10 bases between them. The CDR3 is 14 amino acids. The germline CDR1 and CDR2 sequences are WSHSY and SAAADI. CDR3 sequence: CASSEQGMDTEAFF. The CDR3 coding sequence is TGCGCCAGCAGTGAGCAGGGAATGGACACTGAAGCTTTCTTT.

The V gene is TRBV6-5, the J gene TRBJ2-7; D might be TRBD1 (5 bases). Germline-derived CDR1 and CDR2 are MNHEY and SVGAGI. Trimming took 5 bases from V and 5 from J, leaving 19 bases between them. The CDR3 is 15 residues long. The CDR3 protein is CASSALPGQGDEQYF. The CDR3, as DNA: TGTGCCAGCAGTGCACTACCCGGGCAGGGTGACGAGCAGTACTTC.

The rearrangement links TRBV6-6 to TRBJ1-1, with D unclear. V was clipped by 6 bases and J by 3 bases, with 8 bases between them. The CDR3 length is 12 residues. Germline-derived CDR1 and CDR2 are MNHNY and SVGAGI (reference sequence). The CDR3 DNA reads TGTGCCAGCAGACGAACAGACACTGAAGCTTTCTTT. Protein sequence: CASRRTDTEAFF.

DNA for the CDR3: TGCGCCAGCAGCTACTCCCAAGAGACCCAGTACTTC. This translates into CASSYSQETQYF. The V call is TRBV5-1, the J call TRBJ2-5; D is ambiguous. Germline V gives CDR1 SGHRS, CDR2 YFSETQ. The CDR3 is 12 residues long. V lost 3 bases, J lost 1 base, and 4 bases lay in between.

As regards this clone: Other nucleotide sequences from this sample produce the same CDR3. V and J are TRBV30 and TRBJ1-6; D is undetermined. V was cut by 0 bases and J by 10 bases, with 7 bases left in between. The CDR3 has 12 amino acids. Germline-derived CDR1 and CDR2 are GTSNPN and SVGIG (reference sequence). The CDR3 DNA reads TGTGCCTGGAGTGTACTTGGGTCACCCCTCCACTTT. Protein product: CAWSVLGSPLHF.